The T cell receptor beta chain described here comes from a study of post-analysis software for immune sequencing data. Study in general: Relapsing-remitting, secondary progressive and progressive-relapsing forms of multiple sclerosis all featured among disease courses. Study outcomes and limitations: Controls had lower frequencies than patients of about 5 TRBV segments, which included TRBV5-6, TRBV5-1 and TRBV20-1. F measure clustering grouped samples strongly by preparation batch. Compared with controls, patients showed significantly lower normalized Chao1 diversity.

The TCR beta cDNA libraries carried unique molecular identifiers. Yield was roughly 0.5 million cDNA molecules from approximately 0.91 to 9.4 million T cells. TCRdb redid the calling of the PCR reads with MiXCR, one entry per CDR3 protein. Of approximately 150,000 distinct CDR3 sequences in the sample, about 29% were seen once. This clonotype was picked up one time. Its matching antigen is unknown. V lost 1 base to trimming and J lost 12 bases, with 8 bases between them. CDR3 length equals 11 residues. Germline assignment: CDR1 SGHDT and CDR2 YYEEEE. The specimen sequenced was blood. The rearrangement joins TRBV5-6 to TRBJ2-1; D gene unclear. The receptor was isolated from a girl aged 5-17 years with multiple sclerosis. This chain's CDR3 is CASSLIYGQFF. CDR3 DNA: TGTGCCAGCAGCTTGATCTATGGGCAGTTCTTC.